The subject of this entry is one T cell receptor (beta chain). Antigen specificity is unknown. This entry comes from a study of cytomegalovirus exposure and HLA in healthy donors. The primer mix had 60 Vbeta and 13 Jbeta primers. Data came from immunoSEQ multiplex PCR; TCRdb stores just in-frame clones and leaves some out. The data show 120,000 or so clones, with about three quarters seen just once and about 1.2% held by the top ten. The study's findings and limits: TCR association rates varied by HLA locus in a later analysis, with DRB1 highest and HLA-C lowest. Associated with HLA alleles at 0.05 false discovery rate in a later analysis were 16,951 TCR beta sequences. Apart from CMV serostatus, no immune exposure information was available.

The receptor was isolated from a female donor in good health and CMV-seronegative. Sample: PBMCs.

The CDR3 DNA sequence: TGTGCCAGCAGTAGGCACAGGGGGTCCTACGAGCAGTACTTC. Amino acid sequence: CASSRHRGSYEQYF. This rearrangement joins TRBV28 to TRBJ2-7, with TRBD1 matching 8 bases. The CDR3 runs 14 residues. The V and J ends lost 5 bases and 1 base, in that order; junction bases with no gene match: 4. Germline assignment: CDR1 MDHEN and CDR2 SYDVKM.